This T cell receptor beta chain emerged from a study of CD8 T cells in ankylosing spondylitis. Points from the study as a whole: Certain motif variants had earlier appeared in reactive arthritis synovial fluid and blood. Disease-associated clones were CD8+ and fairly uncommon in peripheral blood. Apparently characteristic of ankylosing spondylitis blood was a TCR beta motif (under ten highly homologous variants). The clones that were linked to disease were reported to be significantly enriched in matched synovial fluid samples from ankylosing spondylitis patients.

This clonotype was found a few times. Its target is unknown. With molecular barcodes, quantitative 5'-RACE was used to make the TCR beta libraries. MiXCR, run by TCRdb on the 5' RACE reads, gives a single entry per CDR3 protein. There are more than 650,000 distinct CDR3 sequences in the sample; about 10% occur only once, and 0.51% lies in the top ten. Specimen: blood, either unsorted or a sorted T cell fraction (not recorded which). The sequence was collected from a male donor with ankylosing spondylitis.

CDR3 in amino acids: CASRGGILATNEKLFF. The CDR3 DNA reads TGTGCCAGCCGAGGGGGAATTTTAGCAACTAATGAAAAACTGTTTTTT. The chain carries TRBV6-1 and TRBJ1-4, with a weak D call TRBD1 (6 bases). This CDR3 has 16 amino acids. Germline lookup yields CDR1 MNHNS and CDR2 SASEGT. V gave up 8 bases and J gave up 0 bases, with 16 bases separating them.